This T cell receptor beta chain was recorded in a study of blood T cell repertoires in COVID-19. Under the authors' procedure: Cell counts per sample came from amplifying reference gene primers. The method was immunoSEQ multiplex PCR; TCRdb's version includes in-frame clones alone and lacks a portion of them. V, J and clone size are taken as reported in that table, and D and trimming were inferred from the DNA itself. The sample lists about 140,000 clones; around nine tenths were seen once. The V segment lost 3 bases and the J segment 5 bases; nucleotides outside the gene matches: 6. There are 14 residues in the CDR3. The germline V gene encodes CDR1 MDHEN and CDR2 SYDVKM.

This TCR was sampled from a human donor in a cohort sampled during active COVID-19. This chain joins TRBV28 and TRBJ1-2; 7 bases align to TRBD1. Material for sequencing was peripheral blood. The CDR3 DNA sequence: TGTGCCAGCAGTTTTAGGGGGACAGTTTATGGCTACACCTTC. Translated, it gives CASSFRGTVYGYTF.